This entry lists 10 T cell receptor beta chains sequenced from one sample in a study of vaccination and CD4 T cells after COVID-19. Once obtained from cultured CD4+ T cells, the DNA was sequenced using the Oncomine TCR Beta short-read assay. TCRdb reprocessed the PCR reads with MiXCR, giving one entry per CDR3 protein. The sample has about 25,000 distinct CDR3 sequences, around 48% seen once. No antigen is known for these receptors. The treatment: roughly 10-day PBMC culture with coronavirus spike peptide pools or control peptides (ViraFEST assay). The specimen sequenced was CD4+ T cells from blood, cultured in vitro. The receptors stem from a human donor who had recovered from COVID-19.

As DNA, the CDR3 is TGTGCCAGCAGCTTGGACAGGGCAGGAGATACGCAGTATTTT. Translation: CASSLDRAGDTQYF. This chain uses TRBV7-9 with TRBJ2-3; 8 nucleotides match TRBD1. Germline trimming cut 3 bases from V and 5 bases from J; bases unmatched to any gene: 4. CDR1 SEHNR and CDR2 FQNEAQ come from the germline V gene (reference sequence). The CDR3 has 14 residues. The full variable domain, completed using reference TRBV7-9 and TRBJ2-3, is DTGVSQNPRHKITKRGQNVTFRCDPISEHNRLYWYRQTLGQGPEFLTYFQNEAQLEKSRLLSDRFSAERPKGSFSTLEIQRTEQGDSAMYLCASSLDRAGDTQYFGPGTRLTVL.

The gene calls are TRBV10-3 and TRBJ1-5, with D unclear. The CDR3 sequence is 13 residues long. Trimming removed 8 bases from V and 7 bases from J, with 15 bases in between. Germline assignment: CDR1 ENHRY and CDR2 SYGVKD. In nucleotides, the CDR3 is TGTGCCATCGGCGCCCCGGCAGGCCAGCCCCAGCATTTT. Residues: CAIGAPAGQPQHF.

This clonotype came up a few times. Here the CDR3 reads CASSPQGTEQFF. In DNA form, the CDR3 reads TGTGCCAGCAGCCCACAGGGTACTGAGCAGTTCTTC. The genes are TRBV7-7 and TRBJ2-1, with D perhaps TRBD1 (6 bases). CDR1 SSHAT and CDR2 FNYEAQ come from the germline V gene (reference sequence). This CDR3 has 12 amino acids. Trimming took 5 bases from V and 9 from J, leaving 11 bases between them.

This clonotype showed up just a few times. The V and J genes are TRBV6-2 or TRBV6-3 and TRBJ1-5; 7 bases match TRBD1. Germline loops: CDR1 MNHEY, CDR2 SVGEGT. CDR3 length equals 15 residues. V gave up 6 bases and J gave up 4 bases; unmatched junction bases: 9. The DNA of the CDR3 is TGTGCCAGCAGCTACGGATCAGGGGGAAATCAGCCCCAGCATTTT. Translated: CASSYGSGGNQPQHF.

This clonotype turned up a few times. The gene calls are TRBV27 and TRBJ2-1; tentative D call: TRBD2 (5 bases). From germline, CDR1 is MNHEY and CDR2 SMNVEV (reference sequence). Trimming removed 6 bases at V and 10 bases at J, with 28 bases between. The CDR3 sequence is 17 residues long. CDR3 bases: TGTGCCAGCAGGGTTGCTGGCTTTGGCCGGGATCTCTGGGAGCAGTTCTTC. It encodes CASRVAGFGRDLWEQFF.

This chain connects TRBV27 to TRBJ2-7; 9 bases are a match to TRBD1. This CDR3 comprises 15 residues. V trimming: 6 bases; J trimming: 4 bases; junction bases outside the gene matches: 10. CDR1 and CDR2 from the germline V gene are MNHEY and SMNVEV (reference sequence). The CDR3 nucleotides read TGTGCCAGCAGGAAGATGGGACAGGGATTATACGAGCAGTACTTC. Its protein product is CASRKMGQGLYEQYF.

The chain employs TRBV25-1 and TRBJ2-1; 7 bases agree with TRBD1. V lost 9 bases, J lost 5 bases, and 13 bases stayed unmatched. CDR3 length equals 15 residues. Looked up from germline, CDR1 is MGHDK and CDR2 is SYGVNS. CDR3 sequence reads: CASYDGTDSHNEQFF. DNA for the CDR3: TGTGCCAGTTATGACGGGACAGATAGCCACAATGAGCAGTTCTTC.

This rearrangement joins TRBV7-8 to TRBJ1-2, with a tentative D call TRBD1 (5 bases). This CDR3 region has 16 residues. The V gene's germline CDR1 is SGHVS and CDR2 FQNEAQ. Trimming pared 4 bases from V and 0 bases from J, leaving 15 bases between. The CDR3 reads CASSSYRQTTNYGYTF. DNA for the CDR3: TGTGCCAGCAGCTCATACCGACAGACAACTAACTATGGCTACACCTTC.

This clonotype was counted a few times. The V and J genes are TRBV6-1 and TRBJ2-5, with 7 bases identical to TRBD2. The CDR3 has 16 amino acids. V shed 7 bases, J shed 7 bases, and the junction held 18 bases outside the gene matches. Germline CDR1 MNHNS, CDR2 SASEGT. The CDR3 sequence: CASNPIRDPTGGTQYF. CDR3 DNA: TGTGCCAGCAACCCTATCCGGGACCCGACGGGAGGGACCCAGTACTTC.

This chain joins TRBV6-2 or TRBV6-3 and TRBJ1-6; 7 positions agree with TRBD1. Trimming removed 2 bases from V and 8 bases from J; junction bases left unmatched: 12. Germline V gene lookup returns CDR1 MNHEY and CDR2 SVGEGT. The CDR3 loop spans 17 amino acids. This CDR3 reads CASSYLRTGSKYSPLHF. As DNA, the CDR3 is TGTGCCAGCAGTTACCTCCGGACAGGAAGCAAGTATTCACCCCTCCACTTT.